One and the same sample provided the 24 T cell receptor beta chains below, sequenced in a study of cytomegalovirus exposure and HLA in healthy donors. PCR was performed using 60 Vbeta and 13 Jbeta primers. Clones were read by immunoSEQ multiplex PCR, and TCRdb kept only the in-frame ones, dropping some. Among 170,000 or so clones listed, around four fifths were seen once. Material: PBMCs. The source of these receptors is a man aged 18 to 29 in good health and CMV-seronegative.

The V and J genes are TRBV6-4 and TRBJ2-7; 10 bases match TRBD2. Germline CDR1 and CDR2: MRHNA and SNTAGT. Trimming took 7 bases from V and 4 from J; bases not matched to a gene: 22. This CDR3 is 19 amino acids long. The CDR3, as DNA: TGTGCCAGCATCCTTCCGAACAGCGGGAGGGCCGCCCCCCGGTACGAGCAGTACTTC. It is translated as CASILPNSGRAAPRYEQYF.

V gene TRBV4-2 combines with J gene TRBJ2-5; TRBD2 matches 9 bases. Trimming removed 0 bases from V and 5 bases from J; junction bases left unmatched: 7. Germline CDR1 reads LGHNA; CDR2 reads YNFKEQ. The length of the CDR3 is 16 residues. The CDR3 reads CASSQDGAGGPETQYF. The CDR3 DNA is TGTGCCAGCAGCCAAGATGGGGCGGGGGGGCCGGAGACCCAGTACTTC.

This clone has only one observation. The genes are TRBV5-1 and TRBJ2-2, with 7 nucleotides matching TRBD2. The CDR3 is 16 amino acids. Germline loops: CDR1 SGHRS, CDR2 YFSETQ. The V segment lost 0 bases and the J segment 5 bases; nucleotides outside the gene matches: 7. The CDR3 sequence: CASSLAAGVVTGELFF. CDR3 in DNA: TGCGCCAGCAGCTTGGCCGCGGGAGTTGTTACCGGGGAGCTGTTTTTT. Together with reference TRBV5-1 and TRBJ2-2, the CDR3 gives the full variable domain: KAGVTQTPRYLIKTRGQQVTLSCSPISGHRSVSWYQQTPGQGLQFLFEYFSETQRNKGNFPGRFSGRQFSNSRSEMNVSTLELGDSALYLCASSLAAGVVTGELFFGEGSRLTVL.

V and J are TRBV4-1 and TRBJ2-1, with 9 positions matching TRBD2. Trimming at V came to 1 base and at J to 0 bases, leaving 4 bases not matched to a gene. Germline values: CDR1 MGHRA, CDR2 YSYEKL. The CDR3 consists of 17 residues. CDR3 in DNA: TGCGCCAGCAGCCAAGGCGGGGGGGCCCGCTCCTACAATGAGCAGTTCTTC. Amino acid sequence: CASSQGGGARSYNEQFF.

This chain joins TRBV30 and TRBJ2-3; 12 bases map to TRBD2. The CDR3 extends over 15 amino acids. V shed 0 bases, J shed 4 bases, and the junction held 2 bases outside the gene matches. Germline assignment: CDR1 GTSNPN and CDR2 SVGIG (reference sequence). CDR3 in amino acids: CAWSVLAGGADTQYF. The CDR3 coding sequence is TGTGCCTGGAGTGTCCTAGCGGGGGGGGCAGATACGCAGTATTTT.

This sequence joins TRBV18 and TRBJ1-1; 7 bases line up with TRBD1. In germline, CDR1 is KGHSH, CDR2 LQKENI. V shed 6 bases, J shed 0 bases, and the junction held 4 bases outside the gene matches. CDR3 size: 14 residues. The CDR3 sequence is CASSRGQLNTEAFF. CDR3 nucleotide sequence: TGTGCCAGCTCGCGGGGACAGTTGAACACTGAAGCTTTCTTT. Full variable domain (outside the CDR3, taken from reference TRBV18 and TRBJ1-1): NAGVMQNPRHLVRRRGQEARLRCSPMKGHSHVYWYRQLPEEGLKFMVYLQKENIIDESGMPKERFSAEFPKEGPSILRIQQVVRGDSAAYFCASSRGQLNTEAFFGQGTRLTVV.

V is TRBV6-5 and J is TRBJ1-5; the match to TRBD1 covers 8 bases. V lost 6 bases and J lost 3; bases outside the gene matches: 4. This CDR3 region has 14 residues. The V gene's germline CDR1 is MNHEY and CDR2 SVGAGI. CDR3 nucleotides: TGTGCCAGCAGGAAGGGACAGGCCAATCAGCCCCAGCATTTT. It yields the protein CASRKGQANQPQHF.

V and J are TRBV5-4 and TRBJ1-1, with 7 bases lining up with TRBD1. The germline V gene has CDR1 SGHNT and CDR2 YYREEE (reference sequence). The CDR3 is 15 amino acids. Trimming cost V 5 bases and J 3 bases; bases outside gene matches: 10. The CDR3: CASSRDSRRYTEAFF. CDR3 in DNA: TGTGCCAGCAGTCGGGACAGTAGGAGATACACTGAAGCTTTCTTT.

This rearrangement joins TRBV5-5 to TRBJ2-4; D not certain. There are 14 residues in the CDR3. V was shortened by 3 bases and J by 3 bases, with 10 bases between the two germline ends. Germline assignment: CDR1 SGHKS and CDR2 YYEKEE (reference sequence). Here the CDR3 reads CASSWPVVKNIQYF. The CDR3 bases are TGTGCCAGCAGCTGGCCAGTGGTCAAAAACATTCAGTACTTC. Together with reference TRBV5-5 and TRBJ2-4, the CDR3 gives the full variable domain: DAGVTQSPTHLIKTRGQQVTLRCSPISGHKSVSWYQQVLGQGPQFIFQYYEKEERGRGNFPDRFSARQFPNYSSELNVNALLLGDSALYLCASSWPVVKNIQYFGAGTRLSVL.

This clone came up a few times. The chain employs TRBV4-1 and TRBJ2-1; 9 positions agree with TRBD2. The CDR3 covers 17 residues. Germline V gene lookup returns CDR1 MGHRA and CDR2 YSYEKL. J gave up 8 bases and V 0 bases, and 11 bases lay outside the gene matches. CDR3 bases: TGCGCCAGCAGCCAAGATCCCGTGGCGGGGGGGCCAGATGAGCAGTTCTTC. It is translated as CASSQDPVAGGPDEQFF.

V usage is TRBV28 and J usage is TRBJ2-7; 9 bases fit TRBD1. Germline V lookup: CDR1 MDHEN, CDR2 SYDVKM. The CDR3 is 16 residues long. Losses at the gene ends were 5 bases for V and 0 bases for J; bases not matched to a gene: 8. The CDR3 is CASSPNGQGPSYEQYF. In nucleotides, the CDR3 is TGTGCCAGCAGTCCCAACGGACAGGGGCCCTCCTACGAGCAGTACTTC.

In nucleotides, the CDR3 is TGTGCCAGCAGCGTTACAGGGAACTCCTACGAGCAGTACTTC. It is translated as CASSVTGNSYEQYF. J is TRBJ2-7 and V is TRBV9, with D possibly TRBD1 on 6 matching bases. V was shortened by 2 bases and J by 0 bases, with 9 bases between the two germline ends. The CDR3 is 14 residues long. CDR1 and CDR2 (germline): SGDLS, YYNGEE. The whole variable domain, remainder taken from reference TRBV9 and TRBJ2-7, is DSGVTQTPKHLITATGQRVTLRCSPRSGDLSVYWYQQSLDQGLQFLIQYYNGEERAKGNILERFSAQQFPDLHSELNLSSLELGDSALYFCASSVTGNSYEQYFGPGTRLTVT.

The CDR3 is CASSLILAGDRSEQFF. In nucleotides, the CDR3 is TGTGCCAGCAGCTTGATCCTAGCGGGAGATCGGAGTGAGCAGTTCTTC. The chain has TRBV5-6 and TRBJ2-1, with 10 bases aligning to TRBD2. The CDR3 length is 16 residues. V lost 1 base to trimming and J lost 9 bases; unmatched junction nucleotides: 10. Germline CDR1 and CDR2: SGHDT and YYEEEE.

The J gene is TRBJ2-2, the V gene TRBV6-1, with D perhaps TRBD1 (5 bases). V was pared by 6 bases and J by 0 bases, with 11 bases between. This CDR3 is 15 amino acids long. Germline V gene lookup returns CDR1 MNHNS and CDR2 SASEGT. The CDR3 nucleotides are TGTGCCAGCAGGTCAGGACACGCGAACACCGGGGAGCTGTTTTTT. It translates to CASRSGHANTGELFF.

J is TRBJ2-3 and V is TRBV7-2; D might be TRBD2 (6 bases). CDR3 length equals 14 residues. CDR1 is SGHTA and CDR2 is FQGNSA in the germline V gene. V lost 4 bases, J lost 11 bases, and 19 bases lay in between. For the CDR3, the DNA is TGTGCCAGCAGCTCCCCTAGGTTCGCGGGGCAGCAGTATTTT. It yields the protein CASSSPRFAGQQYF. The complete variable domain, with remaining parts taken from reference TRBV7-2 and TRBJ2-3, reads GAGVSQSPSNKVTEKGKDVELRCDPISGHTALYWYRQSLGQGLEFLIYFQGNSAPDKSGLPSDRFSAERTGGSVSTLTIQRTQQEDSAVYLCASSSPRFAGQQYFGPGTRLTVL.

The chain joins TRBV5-4 to TRBJ2-3; D is perhaps TRBD2 (5 bases). The CDR3 runs to 15 residues. Germline CDR1 SGHNT, CDR2 YYREEE (reference sequence). The ends were cut back, 5 bases at V and 1 base at J, with 14 bases in the middle. The CDR3 sequence: CASSHQAVRTDTQYF. The CDR3 DNA reads as TGTGCCAGCAGTCATCAAGCGGTACGCACAGATACGCAGTATTTT.

As concerns this clone: One end of the junction does not line up with germline, which may come from a read error. Other DNA sequences in the same sample also yield this CDR3. This rearrangement joins TRBV9 to TRBJ2-7, with D perhaps matching TRBD1 (6 bases). The CDR3 is 15 residues long. The germline V gene has CDR1 SGDLS and CDR2 YYNGEE. CDR3: CASSPPPGQSYEQYF. CDR3 bases: TGCGCCAGCAGCCCTCCCCCTGGACAGTCCTACGAGCAGTACTTC.

This clone was counted between two and nine times. This chain connects TRBV13 to TRBJ2-7, with D unresolved. Trimming left V 5 bases short and J 2 bases short, with 7 bases between. The CDR3 runs 12 residues. The germline V gene encodes CDR1 PRHDT and CDR2 FYEKMQ (reference sequence). The CDR3 region is CASSNNPYEQYF. For the CDR3, the DNA is TGTGCCAGCAGCAACAATCCCTACGAGCAGTACTTC.

The V and J genes are TRBV6-1 and TRBJ1-2; 7 positions agree with TRBD1. CDR3 length: 12 residues. CDR1 is MNHNS, CDR2 SASEGT, per germline. The trim removed 7 bases at V and 8 bases at J, leaving 7 bases unmatched. The CDR3 loop is CASNTGVYGYTF. DNA for the CDR3: TGTGCCAGCAATACAGGGGTTTACGGCTACACCTTC.

The rearrangement links TRBV19 to TRBJ2-7; TRBD2 aligns across 13 bases. Germline CDR1 is LNHDA and CDR2 is SQIVND (reference sequence). This CDR3 spans 20 amino acids. J gave up 0 bases and V 5 bases, and 16 bases lay outside the gene matches. The CDR3 loop is CASSPQTSGRRGVISYEQYF. The DNA of the CDR3 is TGTGCCAGTAGTCCTCAGACTAGCGGGAGGAGAGGGGTTATCTCCTACGAGCAGTACTTC.

V gene TRBV11-1 combines with J gene TRBJ1-4, with D tentatively TRBD1 (5 bases). This CDR3 contains 13 residues. V lost 5 bases and J 6 bases, leaving 10 bases between the germline ends. Germline CDR1 is SGHAT and CDR2 is FQDESV (reference sequence). For the CDR3, the DNA is TGTGCCAGCAGCCAGGGTCCGGATGAAAAACTGTTTTTT. This gives the protein CASSQGPDEKLFF.

The chain joins TRBV19 to TRBJ1-5, with D possibly matching TRBD1 (6 bases). This CDR3 contains 16 residues. CDR1 and CDR2 (germline): LNHDA, SQIVND (reference sequence). Trimming took off 4 bases at V and 0 bases at J, with 13 bases between the two ends. This CDR3 reads CASSKLGQYSNQPQHF. The CDR3 nucleotides read TGTGCCAGTAGTAAACTGGGACAATATAGCAATCAGCCCCAGCATTTT.

This clone was recorded once. Here the CDR3 reads CSARGYQPQHF. The CDR3 bases are TGCAGTGCGCGGGGTTATCAGCCCCAGCATTTT. The chain links TRBV20-1 to TRBJ1-5; D is undetermined. CDR1 DFQATT and CDR2 SNEGSKA come from the germline V gene (reference sequence). The CDR3 covers 11 residues. V lost 6 bases, J lost 5 bases, and 8 bases lay in between.

The chain has TRBV14 and TRBJ1-4, with no clear D. Trimming removed 6 bases at V and 8 bases at J, with 13 bases between. The CDR3 sequence is 13 residues long. The germline V gene has CDR1 SGHDN and CDR2 FVKESK. CDR3 sequence (DNA): TGTGCCAGCAGACGCGGCGCGGGGGAAAAACTGTTTTTT. It codes for CASRRGAGEKLFF. Together with reference TRBV14 and TRBJ1-4, the CDR3 gives the full variable domain: EAGVTQFPSHSVIEKGQTVTLRCDPISGHDNLYWYRRVMGKEIKFLLHFVKESKQDESGMPNNRFLAERTGGTYSTLKVQPAELEDSGVYFCASRRGAGEKLFFGSGTQLSVL.